The next 30 T cell receptor beta chains were all read from a single sample in a study of T-cell reconstitution after alpha-beta-depleted transplantation in children. Preparing the TCRbeta library involved the use of unique molecular identifiers. Each CDR3 protein is one row after TCRdb ran MiXCR on the PCR reads. The sample contains about 870,000 distinct CDR3 sequences, approximately 15% of which appear only once. Sequencing used PBMCs, mostly from graft donor cells, obtained 360 days after TCRalphabeta/CD19-depleted stem cell transplant. Source of these receptors: a male patient aged 10 to 17 who had a stem cell transplant for acute lymphoblastic leukemia, so the T cells may come from the graft donor.

V is TRBV6-6 and J is TRBJ2-2, with 7 bases fitting TRBD2. CDR3 length: 13 residues. J lost 7 bases, V lost 6 bases, and 5 bases had no gene match. From germline, CDR1 is MNHNY and CDR2 SVGAGI (reference sequence). The CDR3 reads CASRHGGGGELFF. CDR3 DNA sequence: TGTGCCAGCAGGCATGGGGGGGGCGGGGAGCTGTTTTTT.

Only a few counts were recorded for this clonotype. CDR3 sequence: CASSVTGMSYEQYF. The CDR3 DNA is TGTGCCAGCAGCGTAACAGGGATGAGCTACGAGCAGTACTTC. The rearrangement uses TRBV9 and TRBJ2-7, with a possible D match to TRBD1 (6 bases). Germline lookup yields CDR1 SGDLS and CDR2 YYNGEE. There are 14 residues in the CDR3. V lost 1 base to trimming and J lost 3 bases, with 11 bases between them.

This clonotype appeared a few times. This chain links TRBV3-1 with TRBJ2-7; 7 nucleotides line up with TRBD2. The ends lost 2 bases at V and 2 bases at J; junction bases unmatched: 9. The germline V gene has CDR1 LGHDT and CDR2 YNNKEL (reference sequence). The CDR3 totals 16 residues. Here the CDR3 reads CASSQRDYPVPYEQYF. The CDR3 region has the DNA TGTGCCAGCAGCCAAAGGGACTACCCGGTCCCCTACGAGCAGTACTTC.

This clonotype showed up just a few times. The chain uses TRBV5-1 and TRBJ1-1; the D is unclear. With 2 bases removed from V and 1 base from J, the gap between germline ends came to 12 bases. The CDR3 extends over 15 amino acids. The V gene's germline CDR1 is SGHRS and CDR2 YFSETQ. In DNA, the CDR3 is TGCGCCAGCAGCTTATCTCCAAATCCGAACACTGAAGCTTTCTTT. Protein: CASSLSPNPNTEAFF.

In this sample, this clonotype turned up a few times. This sequence joins TRBV9 and TRBJ2-1; the D gene could be TRBD1 or TRBD2 (7 bases each). From germline, CDR1 is SGDLS and CDR2 YYNGEE. This CDR3 is built from 14 residues. With 3 bases removed from V and 9 bases from J, the gap between germline ends came to 16 bases. For the CDR3, the DNA is TGTGCCAGCAGCGCAGGGGGGGATTACGGTGAGCAGTTCTTC. Amino acids: CASSAGGDYGEQFF.

The rearrangement links TRBV7-9 to TRBJ2-3; 12 positions agree with TRBD2. The germline CDR1 and CDR2 sequences are SEHNR and FQNEAQ (reference sequence). This CDR3 region has 17 residues. V lost 5 bases and J lost 3; bases outside the gene matches: 9. Here the CDR3 reads CASSRNLAGGPTDTQYF. In nucleotides, the CDR3 is TGTGCCAGCAGCCGGAATCTAGCGGGAGGGCCTACAGATACGCAGTATTTT.

At least ten counts were recorded for this clonotype. This chain joins TRBV11-2 and TRBJ2-1, with 11 bases fitting TRBD2. Germline V gives CDR1 SGHAT, CDR2 FQNNGV. The V and J ends lost 4 bases and 3 bases, in that order; junction bases with no gene match: 2. This CDR3 is built from 15 residues. CDR3 amino acids: CASSYSGRGYNEQFF. Written as DNA, the CDR3 is TGTGCCAGCAGCTATAGCGGGAGGGGCTACAATGAGCAGTTCTTC.

This clonotype has only a few counts. The gene calls are TRBV2 and TRBJ2-7; D might be TRBD2 (6 bases). Between the trimmed V and J ends, which lost 7 bases and 2 bases, there was a span of 9 bases. This CDR3 region has 12 residues. CDR1 is SNHLY, CDR2 FYNNEI, per germline. This CDR3 is CASNAGTYEQYF. In nucleotides, the CDR3 is TGTGCCAGCAATGCGGGGACCTACGAGCAGTACTTC. The full variable domain, in which reference TRBV2 and TRBJ2-7 provide the parts outside the CDR3, is EPEVTQTPSHQVTQMGQEVILRCVPISNHLYFYWYRQILGQKVEFLVSFYNNEISEKSEIFDDQFSVERPDGSNFTLKIRSTKLEDSAMYFCASNAGTYEQYFGPGTRLTVT.

This clonotype was detected ten times or more. V gene TRBV9 combines with J gene TRBJ2-1, with D unresolved. V was shortened by 0 bases and J by 4 bases, with 14 bases between the two germline ends. Germline assignment: CDR1 SGDLS and CDR2 YYNGEE. The CDR3 has 16 amino acids. CDR3 sequence reads: CASSVVLTTTYNEQFF. The CDR3 DNA sequence: TGTGCCAGCAGCGTAGTATTAACGACGACTTACAATGAGCAGTTCTTC. Using reference TRBV9 and TRBJ2-1 for the parts outside the CDR3, the full variable domain is DSGVTQTPKHLITATGQRVTLRCSPRSGDLSVYWYQQSLDQGLQFLIQYYNGEERAKGNILERFSAQQFPDLHSELNLSSLELGDSALYFCASSVVLTTTYNEQFFGPGTRLTVL.

The chain combines TRBV27 with TRBJ1-5, with D possibly TRBD1 on 5 matching bases. From germline, CDR1 is MNHEY and CDR2 SMNVEV (reference sequence). The ends were cut back, 2 bases at V and 6 bases at J, with 11 bases in the middle. This CDR3 has 14 amino acids. CDR3 amino acids: CASSLILGVQPQHF. The CDR3 DNA reads TGTGCCAGCAGTTTAATCCTGGGGGTTCAGCCCCAGCATTTT.

This sequence joins TRBV10-3 and TRBJ2-7; 12 bases align to TRBD2. V lost 3 bases and J lost 7; bases outside the gene matches: 4. The CDR3 has 14 amino acids. Germline V gives CDR1 ENHRY, CDR2 SYGVKD. CDR3 residues: CAISDLAGGLEQYF. The CDR3 DNA follows: TGTGCCATCAGTGATCTAGCGGGAGGGCTGGAGCAGTACTTC.

The V call is TRBV6-5, the J call TRBJ1-1; 12 bases are shared with TRBD1. Germline CDR1 reads MNHEY; CDR2 reads SVGAGI. The J segment lost 1 base and the V segment lost 6 bases, leaving 12 bases of the junction unmatched. The CDR3 contains 18 residues. The DNA of the CDR3 is TGTGCCAGCAGAAGCCGGGGACAGGGGGCATTGGGGAACACTGAAGCTTTCTTT. It specifies CASRSRGQGALGNTEAFF.

This clonotype was counted only a few times. The chain is built from TRBV7-6 and TRBJ2-2; TRBD2 is a possible D gene (6 bases). V was clipped by 2 bases and J by 1 base, with 23 bases between them. This CDR3 spans 20 amino acids. Germline V CDR1 and CDR2: SGHVS, FNYEAQ. The CDR3 protein is CASSLSRRGQTLKNTGELFF. CDR3 nucleotides: TGTGCCAGCAGCTTATCCAGGCGGGGCCAAACCCTTAAGAACACCGGGGAGCTGTTTTTT.

This clonotype appeared a few times. The chain employs TRBV20-1 and TRBJ1-2; tentatively, D is TRBD1 (6 bases). Germline CDR1 DFQATT, CDR2 SNEGSKA (reference sequence). V was pared by 1 base and J by 7 bases, with 25 bases between. This CDR3 spans 17 amino acids. In DNA form, the CDR3 reads TGCAGTGCTAGAGCTCCTACGCCGATGGGGGCGCCTGGTGGCTACACCTTC. This codes for CSARAPTPMGAPGGYTF.

The chain carries TRBV29-1 and TRBJ2-7; D is possibly TRBD2 (5 bases). The CDR3 totals 15 residues. Trimming left V 0 bases short and J 2 bases short, with 14 bases between. Germline loops: CDR1 SQVTM, CDR2 ANQGSEA. CDR3 protein: CSVEDRSASTYEQYF. The CDR3 DNA reads TGCAGCGTTGAAGATCGTAGCGCTTCTACCTACGAGCAGTACTTC.

The gene calls are TRBV27 and TRBJ2-7; D could derive from TRBD1 or TRBD2 (5 bases each). The germline V gene encodes CDR1 MNHEY and CDR2 SMNVEV (reference sequence). The CDR3 contains 15 residues. V gave up 4 bases and J gave up 0 bases, with 13 bases separating them. CDR3 in amino acids: CASSSNRDGSYEQYF. CDR3 DNA: TGTGCCAGCAGTTCTAATCGGGACGGCTCCTACGAGCAGTACTTC.

This clonotype has a handful of counts. The chain links TRBV29-1 to TRBJ2-3; possibly TRBD2 for D (6 bases). V lost 5 bases to trimming and J lost 2 bases, with 11 bases between them. The CDR3 is 13 amino acids. Per germline, CDR1 SQVTM and CDR2 ANQGSEA. CDR3 bases: TGCAGCGTTAAGGGACTTTACACAGATACGCAGTATTTT. This gives the protein CSVKGLYTDTQYF.

This chain uses TRBV20-1 with TRBJ1-4; 7 bases fit TRBD1. Germline-derived CDR1 and CDR2 are DFQATT and SNEGSKA (reference sequence). This CDR3 is 15 amino acids long. The V segment lost 5 bases and the J segment 4 bases; nucleotides outside the gene matches: 10. Written as DNA, the CDR3 is TGCAGTGCTTTTGATCCGGGACAGAGTAATGAAAAACTGTTTTTT. As protein: CSAFDPGQSNEKLFF.

In this sample, this clonotype turned up a few times. This chain joins TRBV9 and TRBJ2-7, with D hard to call. Germline V gene sequence: CDR1 SGDLS, CDR2 YYNGEE. The CDR3 runs 14 residues. V shed 2 bases and J shed 1 base, with 10 bases lying between them. CDR3 coding DNA: TGTGCCAGCAGCGTTGATAGTCCTTCCTACGAGCAGTACTTC. Amino acids: CASSVDSPSYEQYF.

V and J are TRBV5-1 and TRBJ2-1; a possible D gene is TRBD1 (6 bases). Germline CDR1 is SGHRS and CDR2 is YFSETQ. The CDR3 runs 15 residues. The ends were cut back, 4 bases at V and 6 bases at J, with 17 bases in the middle. As DNA, the CDR3 is TGCGCCAGCAGCACCTACAGGGTCGGGTCCAATGAGCAGTTCTTC. Protein: CASSTYRVGSNEQFF.

This clonotype has ten or more counts. The CDR3: CASSYGRGYQETQYF. In nucleotides, the CDR3 is TGTGCCAGCAGTTACGGCAGGGGGTACCAAGAGACCCAGTACTTC. The chain employs TRBV6-5 and TRBJ2-5, with 7 positions matching TRBD1. CDR1 is MNHEY, CDR2 SVGAGI, per germline. V lost 2 bases and J lost 0; bases outside the gene matches: 3. The CDR3 loop spans 15 amino acids.

This clonotype was detected ten times or more. The CDR3 DNA sequence: TGCAGTGCTGCCCGGACTAGCGGGAGGCCAGAAGGGATGGAGACCCAGTACTTC. This gives the protein CSAARTSGRPEGMETQYF. J is TRBJ2-5 and V is TRBV20-1, with TRBD2 matching over 14 bases. This CDR3 is built from 18 residues. With 5 bases clipped from V and 5 bases from J, the junction kept 16 bases outside the gene matches. The V gene's germline CDR1 is DFQATT and CDR2 SNEGSKA (reference sequence).

This clonotype was found many times. The chain recombines TRBV27 with TRBJ2-7; the match to TRBD2 covers 9 bases. Unmatched junction bases numbered 2, after V lost 3 bases and J lost 2 bases. The CDR3 has 14 residues. The V gene's germline CDR1 is MNHEY and CDR2 SMNVEV (reference sequence). The CDR3 nucleotides are TGTGCCAGCAGTTTCGCGGGAGGGACCTACGAGCAGTACTTC. The encoded protein is CASSFAGGTYEQYF.

This clonotype was observed a handful of times. The CDR3 loop reads CASSYSGGSGLGYTF. The CDR3 DNA reads as TGTGCCAGCAGTTACTCAGGGGGATCAGGCCTCGGCTACACCTTC. The chain recombines TRBV6-5 with TRBJ1-2, with D tentatively TRBD1 (6 bases). The CDR3 sequence is 15 residues long. Deletions cut 0 bases from V and 8 bases from J, with 16 bases between. Germline assignment: CDR1 MNHEY and CDR2 SVGAGI.

V usage is TRBV12-3 or TRBV12-4 and J usage is TRBJ2-1, with D possibly matching TRBD2 (6 bases). Trimming pared 1 base from V and 3 bases from J, leaving 10 bases between. The CDR3 totals 15 residues. Here the CDR3 DNA reads TGTGCCAGCAGTTTAGGGCGGGACTTCTACAATGAGCAGTTCTTC. Encoded protein: CASSLGRDFYNEQFF.

This clonotype appeared many times. The rearrangement joins TRBV29-1 to TRBJ1-2, with TRBD1 identical over 7 bases. The CDR3 runs 12 residues. V dropped 6 bases and J dropped 7; count of bases not matched to a gene: 8. Germline CDR1 SQVTM, CDR2 ANQGSEA. CDR3 region: CSVDRETGGYTF. The CDR3 DNA sequence: TGCAGCGTAGACAGGGAAACTGGTGGCTACACCTTC.

This clonotype appeared a few times. The chain couples TRBV28 to TRBJ2-7; 9 bases agree with TRBD2. V gave up 0 bases and J gave up 4 bases; unmatched junction bases: 7. From germline, CDR1 is MDHEN and CDR2 SYDVKM. The CDR3 covers 16 residues. The CDR3 sequence is CASSLWVAGAEYEQYF. The CDR3 nucleotides are TGTGCCAGCAGTTTATGGGTAGCGGGAGCTGAGTACGAGCAGTACTTC.

The chain combines TRBV25-1 with TRBJ2-3, with TRBD1 matching over 8 bases. CDR1 is MGHDK, CDR2 SYGVNS, per germline. The CDR3 runs 15 residues. V lost 6 bases, J lost 0 bases, and 5 bases stayed unmatched. In DNA, the CDR3 is TGTGCCAGCAGCGGGGACAGGCCTAGCACAGATACGCAGTATTTT. Translation: CASSGDRPSTDTQYF. The variable domain in full, completed from reference TRBV25-1 and TRBJ2-3, reads EADIYQTPRYLVIGTGKKITLECSQTMGHDKMYWYQQDPGMELHLIHYSYGVNSTEKGDLSSESTVSRIRTEHFPLTLESARPSHTSQYLCASSGDRPSTDTQYFGPGTRLTVL.

This clonotype was seen a few times. DNA for the CDR3: TGTGCCAGCAGTTTGTTTAGGAATAATGAAAAACTGTTTTTT. Translated: CASSLFRNNEKLFF. The chain uses TRBV28 and TRBJ1-4; no firm D call. Per germline, CDR1 MDHEN and CDR2 SYDVKM. V shed 3 bases and J shed 4 bases, with 9 bases lying between them. The CDR3 sequence is 14 residues long.

V gene TRBV27 combines with J gene TRBJ2-7; the match to TRBD2 covers 7 bases. CDR1 and CDR2 from the germline V gene are MNHEY and SMNVEV (reference sequence). The CDR3 spans 17 residues. Trimming cost V 6 bases and J 3 bases; bases outside gene matches: 17. The CDR3 bases are TGTGCCAGCAGCCTAAGGGTCTTGCGGGAGCAGGGCTACGAGCAGTACTTC. It translates to CASSLRVLREQGYEQYF.